The TCR beta chain under discussion was sequenced for a study of blood T cell repertoires in COVID-19. Study context: Sample material is recorded as cDNA or gDNA derived from T cells, B-cell-depleted T cells, or PBMCs.

Germline V lookup: CDR1 KGHSH, CDR2 LQKENI. The length of the CDR3 is 13 residues. V lost 3 bases, J lost 4 bases, and 9 bases lay in between. This clone has a count of ten or more. Different DNA sequences within this sample yield the same CDR3. As originally analysed: The authors estimated nucleated cell counts from reference gene primer amplification. Profiled with immunoSEQ multiplex PCR; TCRdb holds only in-frame clones, not every one. From that table come the V and J calls and clone size; the DNA was used to work out D and trimming. The table lists approximately 110,000 clones, 84% of them singletons, with 8.1% in the top ten.

Sequenced sample: peripheral blood. The genes are TRBV18 and TRBJ1-1; D is perhaps TRBD1 (5 bases). This receptor was obtained from a woman aged 40-49 years with acute or convalescent COVID-19. The CDR3, as DNA: TGTGCCAGCTCACCGGAGGGACGCACTGAAGCTTTCTTT. This encodes CASSPEGRTEAFF.